The 29 T cell receptor beta chains in this list originate from one sample, sequenced in a study of cytomegalovirus exposure and HLA in healthy donors. 13 Jbeta primers and 60 Vbeta primers were used for the PCR. The repertoire was sequenced with immunoSEQ multiplex PCR; TCRdb's copy has only in-frame clones and lacks some. The table lists roughly 100,000 clones, roughly 85% of them singletons. Sequences were obtained from PBMCs. Every receptor here comes from a man aged 40-49 years in good health and CMV-seronegative.

This chain joins TRBV7-9 and TRBJ1-1; D unclear. V shed 0 bases and J shed 5 bases, with 4 bases lying between them. The length of the CDR3 is 12 residues. Looked up from germline, CDR1 is SEHNR and CDR2 is FQNEAQ (reference sequence). In nucleotides, the CDR3 is TGTGCCAGCAGCTTAGCCGGGACTGAAGCTTTCTTT. Protein sequence: CASSLAGTEAFF. The full variable domain, with the rest looked up from reference TRBV7-9 and TRBJ1-1, is DTGVSQNPRHKITKRGQNVTFRCDPISEHNRLYWYRQTLGQGPEFLTYFQNEAQLEKSRLLSDRFSAERPKGSFSTLEIQRTEQGDSAMYLCASSLAGTEAFFGQGTRLTVV.

V and J are TRBV29-1 and TRBJ2-3; 12 bases line up with TRBD1. CDR3 length: 10 residues. The germline gives CDR1 SQVTM, CDR2 ANQGSEA. The junction had 1 base not matched to a gene; V was cut back by 6 bases and J by 12 bases. DNA of the CDR3: TGCAGCGTGGGGACAGGGGGCCAGTATTTT. Encoded protein: CSVGTGGQYF.

The V call is TRBV19, the J call TRBJ2-2, with a possible D match to TRBD2 (7 bases). Germline loops: CDR1 LNHDA, CDR2 SQIVND (reference sequence). The CDR3 has 17 amino acids. Trimming took off 5 bases at V and 3 bases at J, with 19 bases between the two ends. Here the CDR3 reads CASSHGGGPSHTGELFF. CDR3 DNA: TGTGCCAGTAGTCACGGCGGGGGCCCCTCCCACACCGGGGAGCTGTTTTTT.

This chain links TRBV6-4 with TRBJ2-1, with D possibly TRBD1 on 5 matching bases. Germline V gene sequence: CDR1 MRHNA, CDR2 SNTAGT. Trimming removed 4 bases at V and 10 bases at J, with 14 bases between. The CDR3 consists of 13 residues. The CDR3 DNA is TGTGCCAGCAGTGCTTCCAGGGTAACGGAGCAGTTCTTC. This codes for CASSASRVTEQFF.

This rearrangement joins TRBV6-1 to TRBJ2-7, with a possible D match to TRBD2 (6 bases). Per the germline V gene, CDR1 is MNHNS and CDR2 is SASEGT. CDR3 length: 13 residues. V shed 8 bases and J shed 0 bases, with 11 bases lying between them. The CDR3 reads CASWPGDSYEQYF. For the CDR3, the DNA is TGTGCCAGCTGGCCGGGGGACTCCTACGAGCAGTACTTC.

The chain has TRBV6-1 and TRBJ2-2; D may be TRBD1 (6 bases). Germline loops: CDR1 MNHNS, CDR2 SASEGT. The CDR3 consists of 14 residues. V shed 2 bases and J shed 7 bases, with 11 bases lying between them. CDR3 sequence: CASSEHRVGGELFF. CDR3 coding DNA: TGTGCCAGCAGTGAACACAGGGTGGGCGGGGAGCTGTTTTTT.

The gene calls are TRBV5-1 and TRBJ2-1; D possibly corresponds to TRBD1 (6 bases). The germline gives CDR1 SGHRS, CDR2 YFSETQ. The CDR3 spans 14 residues. V was pared by 4 bases and J by 1 base, with 9 bases between. The CDR3 nucleotides read TGCGCCAGCAGCGTCACAGGGTCCTACAATGAGCAGTTCTTC. This sequence encodes CASSVTGSYNEQFF.

This chain joins TRBV2 and TRBJ2-2; 7 bases align to TRBD2. This CDR3 has 12 residues. The germline gives CDR1 SNHLY, CDR2 FYNNEI. J lost 7 bases, V lost 8 bases, and 4 bases had no gene match. CDR3 residues: CASRTSRGELFF. In DNA form, the CDR3 reads TGTGCCAGCCGGACTAGTCGCGGGGAGCTGTTTTTT.

The rearrangement links TRBV27 to TRBJ2-7; a weak D match, TRBD1 (5 bases). The CDR3 covers 14 residues. Per germline, CDR1 MNHEY and CDR2 SMNVEV (reference sequence). V dropped 6 bases and J dropped 2 bases, with 14 bases sitting between them. The CDR3 bases are TGTGCCAGCAGACTAATGACAGCCGCCTACGAGCAGTACTTC. Residues: CASRLMTAAYEQYF.

The gene calls are TRBV7-9 and TRBJ1-6; D unresolved. This CDR3 has 12 residues. Trimming pared 5 bases from V and 8 bases from J, leaving 7 bases between. CDR1 and CDR2 (germline): SEHNR, FQNEAQ (reference sequence). The CDR3 reads CASSPADSPLHF. In nucleotides, the CDR3 is TGTGCCAGCAGCCCCGCGGATTCACCCCTCCACTTT.

This sequence joins TRBV4-3 and TRBJ1-4; D gene ambiguous. CDR3 length: 12 amino acids. The V end was cut by 3 bases, the J end by 8 bases, with 7 bases between. Germline CDR1 LGHNA, CDR2 YSLEER. The CDR3, as DNA: TGCGCCAGCAGCCAGGGCGCGGAAAAACTGTTTTTT. This translates into CASSQGAEKLFF.

The V and J genes are TRBV5-1 and TRBJ2-7; D ambiguous. The germline V and J ends were trimmed by 4 bases and 6 bases, with 29 bases remaining between them. This CDR3 is 18 amino acids long. CDR1 and CDR2 (germline): SGHRS, YFSETQ. CDR3 nucleotide sequence: TGCGCCAGCAGCGCTGGTGTGCGAGCCGCGTCCCGAGAGGCCGAGCAGTACTTC. This sequence encodes CASSAGVRAASREAEQYF. Using reference TRBV5-1 and TRBJ2-7 for the parts outside the CDR3, the full variable domain is KAGVTQTPRYLIKTRGQQVTLSCSPISGHRSVSWYQQTPGQGLQFLFEYFSETQRNKGNFPGRFSGRQFSNSRSEMNVSTLELGDSALYLCASSAGVRAASREAEQYFGPGTRLTVT.

The chain employs TRBV27 and TRBJ1-5; D unclear. The CDR3 is made up of 13 amino acids. Between the trimmed V and J ends, which lost 6 bases and 4 bases, there was a span of 10 bases. CDR1 and CDR2 (germline): MNHEY, SMNVEV (reference sequence). The CDR3 region is CASSLKPNQPQHF. The CDR3 DNA reads as TGTGCCAGCAGCCTAAAGCCGAATCAGCCCCAGCATTTT.

Notes on this clone: The junction departs from the called germline gene at one end, perhaps through a read error. V usage is TRBV7-7 and J usage is TRBJ1-3; maybe TRBD1 (5 bases). This CDR3 contains 13 residues. CDR1 SSHAT and CDR2 FNYEAQ come from the germline V gene (reference sequence). The CDR3, as DNA: TGTGCTAGCAGGGAATCTGGCGGGGACACCATATATTTT. Amino acids: CASRESGGDTIYF.

This rearrangement joins TRBV14 to TRBJ1-2, with D perhaps matching TRBD1 (5 bases). The CDR3 spans 15 residues. Germline lookup yields CDR1 SGHDN and CDR2 FVKESK. With 0 bases removed from V and 5 bases from J, the gap between germline ends came to 13 bases. CDR3 residues: CASSQDWQGRYGYTF. The CDR3 DNA follows: TGTGCCAGCAGCCAAGATTGGCAGGGAAGGTATGGCTACACCTTC.

This clone was recorded a few times. The gene calls are TRBV11-2 and TRBJ1-2; tentative D call: TRBD1 (5 bases). V lost 0 bases to trimming and J lost 7 bases, with 6 bases between them. Germline CDR1 SGHAT, CDR2 FQNNGV. This CDR3 has 12 residues. In DNA form, the CDR3 reads TGTGCCAGCAGCTTAGAGGGGGGTGGCTACACCTTC. It translates to CASSLEGGGYTF.

The rearrangement joins TRBV2 to TRBJ2-7; 7 bases are a match to TRBD2. Per the germline V gene, CDR1 is SNHLY and CDR2 is FYNNEI. The CDR3 runs 18 residues. Germline trimming cut 11 bases from V and 0 bases from J; bases unmatched to any gene: 22. CDR3: CAARGGVINGGSSYEQYF. CDR3 bases: TGTGCCGCCCGAGGTGGGGTAATTAACGGGGGGAGCTCCTACGAGCAGTACTTC.

The chain links TRBV30 to TRBJ1-2; perhaps TRBD1 as D (5 bases). Trimming shortened V by 0 bases and J by 5 bases, and 19 bases separated the two germline ends. The CDR3 consists of 16 residues. Germline V gene sequence: CDR1 GTSNPN, CDR2 SVGIG (reference sequence). The chain's CDR3 is CAWSVGRAGISYGYTF. In nucleotides, the CDR3 is TGTGCCTGGAGTGTAGGCAGGGCCGGAATCTCTTATGGCTACACCTTC.

J is TRBJ1-2 and V is TRBV9; TRBD1 matches at 7 bases. Germline CDR1 SGDLS, CDR2 YYNGEE. The V and J ends lost 3 bases and 5 bases, in that order; junction bases with no gene match: 4. There are 13 residues in the CDR3. The CDR3 sequence is CASSASGGYGYTF. The CDR3, as DNA: TGTGCCAGCAGCGCCTCAGGGGGGTATGGCTACACCTTC.

V and J are TRBV27 and TRBJ2-3, with a weak D call TRBD1 (5 bases). Germline-derived CDR1 and CDR2 are MNHEY and SMNVEV (reference sequence). The CDR3 is 14 residues long. With 3 bases removed from V and 2 bases from J, the gap between germline ends came to 9 bases. The CDR3 DNA is TGTGCCAGCAGTTTTCAACAGGCCACAGATACGCAGTATTTT. Protein: CASSFQQATDTQYF.

The V and J genes are TRBV4-3 and TRBJ2-2, with 7 bases aligning to TRBD2. J lost 3 bases, V lost 0 bases, and 10 bases had no gene match. The CDR3 runs to 18 residues. Looked up from germline, CDR1 is LGHNA and CDR2 is YSLEER. CDR3 sequence (DNA): TGCGCCAGCAGCCAAGATGCCCCTCGACGGGGGGACACCGGGGAGCTGTTTTTT. Its translation: CASSQDAPRRGDTGELFF.

Concerning this clone itself: At one boundary the junction diverges from the germline segment, which might be a read error. V gene TRBV7-9 combines with J gene TRBJ2-7; 8 bases are shared with TRBD1. Germline CDR1 and CDR2: SEHNR and FQNEAQ (reference sequence). This CDR3 region has 16 residues. The CDR3 loop is CSSSLGPRDRSYEQYF. The DNA of the CDR3 is TGTTCCAGCAGCTTAGGACCCCGGGACAGGTCCTACGAGCAGTACTTC.

The chain carries TRBV4-1 and TRBJ2-7; TRBD2 might be the D (6 bases). V shed 1 base and J shed 3 bases, with 16 bases lying between them. The germline V gene encodes CDR1 MGHRA and CDR2 YSYEKL. This CDR3 region has 16 residues. The CDR3 is CASSQVGGLSGYEQYF. DNA for the CDR3: TGCGCCAGCAGCCAAGTTGGGGGACTCTCGGGCTACGAGCAGTACTTC.

V gene TRBV4-1 combines with J gene TRBJ1-1; D remains unclear. The germline V gene has CDR1 MGHRA and CDR2 YSYEKL. CDR3 length equals 14 residues. V shed 3 bases and J shed 1 base, with 9 bases lying between them. The CDR3 here is CASSHEGGNTEAFF. In nucleotides, the CDR3 is TGCGCCAGCAGCCACGAGGGTGGGAACACTGAAGCTTTCTTT.

The chain uses TRBV6-6 and TRBJ2-7; D uncertain. Between the trimmed V and J ends, which lost 0 bases and 7 bases, there was a span of 13 bases. The CDR3 extends over 14 amino acids. Per the germline V gene, CDR1 is MNHNY and CDR2 is SVGAGI (reference sequence). The CDR3, as DNA: TGTGCCAGCAGTTACTCGGCCTCCCGTATGGAGCAGTACTTC. Protein: CASSYSASRMEQYF.

This sequence joins TRBV9 and TRBJ1-1; the match to TRBD1 covers 9 bases. Looked up from germline, CDR1 is SGDLS and CDR2 is YYNGEE. The CDR3 runs to 14 residues. V lost 4 bases and J lost 12; bases outside the gene matches: 13. CDR3 in DNA: TGTGCCAGCAGCAAAGCTCCGGGACAGGGTGGGACTTTCTTT. Translating it yields CASSKAPGQGGTFF.

The genes are TRBV27 and TRBJ2-7; D ambiguous. Trimming removed 6 bases at V and 1 base at J, with 13 bases between. CDR3 size: 14 residues. Per the germline V gene, CDR1 is MNHEY and CDR2 is SMNVEV (reference sequence). The CDR3, as DNA: TGTGCCAGCAGCCACAGTTATGATTCCTACGAGCAGTACTTC. This encodes CASSHSYDSYEQYF.

This chain uses TRBV29-1 with TRBJ2-7, with TRBD1 matching 9 bases. Germline V gene lookup returns CDR1 SQVTM and CDR2 ANQGSEA. This CDR3 has 15 residues. Trimming removed 4 bases from V and 1 base from J; junction bases left unmatched: 8. The DNA of the CDR3 is TGCAGCGTTGTGGGGGGGACAGGGCAATCCTACGAGCAGTACTTC. It specifies CSVVGGTGQSYEQYF.

This chain uses TRBV30 with TRBJ1-2; the D is unclear. The V gene lost 2 bases and the J gene lost 6 bases, with 10 bases spanning the gap. Germline V gene data show CDR1 as GTSNPN and CDR2 as SVGIG (reference sequence). This CDR3 contains 12 residues. CDR3 nucleotides: TGTGCCTGGAGTAGAATACAAGATGGCTACACCTTC. Its protein is CAWSRIQDGYTF. Combining the CDR3 with reference TRBV30 and TRBJ1-2 gives the whole variable domain SQTIHQWPATLVQPVGSPLSLECTVEGTSNPNLYWYRQAAGRGLQLLFYSVGIGQISSEVPQNLSASRPQDRQFILSSKKLLLSDSGFYLCAWSRIQDGYTFGSGTRLTVV.